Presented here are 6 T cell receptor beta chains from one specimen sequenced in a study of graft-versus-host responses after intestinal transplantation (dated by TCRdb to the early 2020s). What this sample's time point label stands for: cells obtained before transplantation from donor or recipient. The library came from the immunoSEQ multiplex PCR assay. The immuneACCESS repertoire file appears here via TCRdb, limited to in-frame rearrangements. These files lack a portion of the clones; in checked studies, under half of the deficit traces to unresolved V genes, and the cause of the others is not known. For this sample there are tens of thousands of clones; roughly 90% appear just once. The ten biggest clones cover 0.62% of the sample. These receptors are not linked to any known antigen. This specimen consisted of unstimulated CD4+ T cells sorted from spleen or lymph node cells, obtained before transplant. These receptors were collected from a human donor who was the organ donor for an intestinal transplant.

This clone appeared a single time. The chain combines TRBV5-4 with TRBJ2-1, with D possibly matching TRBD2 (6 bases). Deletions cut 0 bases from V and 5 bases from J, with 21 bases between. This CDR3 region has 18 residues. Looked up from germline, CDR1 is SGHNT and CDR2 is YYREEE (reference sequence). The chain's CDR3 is CASSLVGGALVGNNEQFF. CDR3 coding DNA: TGTGCCAGCAGCTTGGTCGGGGGAGCCCTTGTTGGAAACAATGAGCAGTTCTTC. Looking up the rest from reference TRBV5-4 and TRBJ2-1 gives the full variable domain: ETGVTQSPTHLIKTRGQQVTLRCSSQSGHNTVSWYQQALGQGPQFIFQYYREEENGRGNFPPRFSGLQFPNYSSELNVNALELDDSALYLCASSLVGGALVGNNEQFFGPGTRLTVL.

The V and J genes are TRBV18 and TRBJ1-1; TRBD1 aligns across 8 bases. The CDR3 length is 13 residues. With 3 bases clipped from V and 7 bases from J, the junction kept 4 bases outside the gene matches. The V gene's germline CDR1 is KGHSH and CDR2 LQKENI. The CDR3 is CASSPSQGGEAFF. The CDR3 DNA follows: TGTGCCAGCTCACCCTCACAGGGGGGTGAAGCTTTCTTT.

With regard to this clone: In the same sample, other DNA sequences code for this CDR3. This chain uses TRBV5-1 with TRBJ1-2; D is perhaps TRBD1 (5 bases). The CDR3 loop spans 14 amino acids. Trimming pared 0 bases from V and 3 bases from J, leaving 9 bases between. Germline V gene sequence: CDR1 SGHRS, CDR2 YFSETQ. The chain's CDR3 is CASSLVGGDYGYTF. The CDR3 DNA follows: TGCGCCAGCAGCTTGGTGGGGGGGGACTATGGCTACACCTTC.

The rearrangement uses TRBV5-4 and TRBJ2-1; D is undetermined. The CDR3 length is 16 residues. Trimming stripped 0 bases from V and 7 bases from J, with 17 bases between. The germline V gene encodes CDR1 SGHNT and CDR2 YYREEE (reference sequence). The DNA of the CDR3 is TGTGCCAGCAGCTTGGGTGGCGGCGGAATCAGAAATGAGCAGTTCTTC. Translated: CASSLGGGGIRNEQFF.

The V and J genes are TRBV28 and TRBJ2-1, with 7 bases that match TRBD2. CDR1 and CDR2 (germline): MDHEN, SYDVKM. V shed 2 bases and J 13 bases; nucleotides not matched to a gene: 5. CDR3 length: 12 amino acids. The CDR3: CASSLETSNQFF. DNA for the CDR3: TGTGCCAGCAGTTTAGAGACTAGCAATCAGTTCTTC. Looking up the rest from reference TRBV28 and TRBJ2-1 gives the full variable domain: DVKVTQSSRYLVKRTGEKVFLECVQDMDHENMFWYRQDPGLGLRLIYFSYDVKMKEKGDIPEGYSVSREKKERFSLILESASTNQTSMYLCASSLETSNQFFGPGTRLTVL.

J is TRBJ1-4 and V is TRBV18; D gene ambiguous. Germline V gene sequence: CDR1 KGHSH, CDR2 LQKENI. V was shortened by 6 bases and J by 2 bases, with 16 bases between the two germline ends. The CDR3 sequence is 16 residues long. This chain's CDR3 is CASSLPPRGTNEKLFF. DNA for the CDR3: TGTGCCAGCTCGCTCCCCCCGAGAGGGACTAATGAAAAACTGTTTTTT.